This TCR beta chain stems from a study of OX40 agonist ivuxolimab in advanced cancers. Background on the study: Those treated in dose escalation had hepatocellular carcinoma, melanoma, renal cell cancer or head and neck cancer. Three patients, one with hepatocellular carcinoma and two with cutaneous melanoma, responded partially.

Germline V gene data show CDR1 as MGHDK and CDR2 as SYGVNS. V was cut by 6 bases and J by 0 bases, with 9 bases left in between. This CDR3 comprises 14 residues. Produced via immunoSEQ multiplex PCR; TCRdb's table is partial and in-frame only. The sample records about 58,000 clones, 83% being singletons. The TCR sequence derives from an adult with an advanced solid tumor such as melanoma, head and neck, liver or kidney cancer. This chain connects TRBV25-1 to TRBJ1-5; D is perhaps TRBD1 (5 bases). Sequenced material: CD4+ or CD8+ T cells sorted from blood, taken in a trial of the OX40 agonist ivuxolimab. CDR3 protein: CASSRDYSNQPQHF. In nucleotides, the CDR3 is TGTGCCAGCAGCAGGGACTATAGCAATCAGCCCCAGCATTTT.